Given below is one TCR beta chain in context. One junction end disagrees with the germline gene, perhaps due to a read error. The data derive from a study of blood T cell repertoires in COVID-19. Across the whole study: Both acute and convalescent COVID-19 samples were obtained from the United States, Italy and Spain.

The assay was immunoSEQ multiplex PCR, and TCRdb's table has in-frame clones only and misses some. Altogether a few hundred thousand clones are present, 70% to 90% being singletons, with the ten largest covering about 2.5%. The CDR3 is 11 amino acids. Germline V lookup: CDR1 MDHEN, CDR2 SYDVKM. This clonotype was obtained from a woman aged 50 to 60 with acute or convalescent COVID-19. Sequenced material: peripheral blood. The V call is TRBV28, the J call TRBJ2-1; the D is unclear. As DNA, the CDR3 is TGTGTCAGCAGTATAAAGCTTGGGCAGTTCTTC. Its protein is CVSSIKLGQFF.